A selection of T cell receptor beta chains follows, all from one sample in a study of T cells in Graves' hyperthyroidism and ophthalmopathy. TCRdb reprocessed the multiplex PCR reads with MiXCR, giving one entry per CDR3 protein. The profile covers fewer than 900,000 distinct CDR3 sequences, with 15% to 20% appearing a single time and 8.4% taken by the ten largest. Sequencing was performed on blood. These receptors all stem from a young man with Graves' hyperthyroidism. Each CDR3 is given with its conserved first and last residue. The order of the fields is J gene, clone size, V gene, CDR3 protein. Not all rows give a size; the values are once, few, many and, for expanded clones, a class.

J gene: TRBJ2-7
clone size: few
V gene: TRBV7-9
CDR3 protein: CASSFQMGTSQDEQYF

J gene: TRBJ2-1
clone size: NA
V gene: TRBV20-1
CDR3 protein: CSAGRRGRGGEQFF

J gene: TRBJ1-5
clone size: NA
V gene: TRBV6-2/TRBV6-3
CDR3 protein: CASSYEGRGPRQLQPQHF

J gene: TRBJ2-1
clone size: many
V gene: TRBV27
CDR3 protein: CASRRGGGNEQFF

J gene: TRBJ2-4
clone size: many
V gene: TRBV11-2
CDR3 protein: CASSLDGWWTGAKNIQYF

J gene: TRBJ2-2
clone size: NA
V gene: TRBV6-1
CDR3 protein: CASTPGREYTGELFF

J gene: TRBJ1-2
clone size: many
V gene: TRBV5-6
CDR3 protein: CASIPRGGAGGYTF

J gene: TRBJ2-7
clone size: NA
V gene: TRBV6-2/TRBV6-3
CDR3 protein: CASSLASREQYF

J gene: TRBJ2-7
clone size: many
V gene: TRBV28
CDR3 protein: CASRDEGLGVGEQYF

J gene: TRBJ2-7
clone size: NA
V gene: TRBV3-1
CDR3 protein: CASSQGLAYYEQYF

J gene: TRBJ1-5
clone size: few
V gene: TRBV20-1
CDR3 protein: CSARAAGGNQPQHF

J gene: TRBJ2-1
clone size: NA
V gene: TRBV11-1
CDR3 protein: CASSPIIVHSGTSYNEQFF

J gene: TRBJ1-5
clone size: many
V gene: TRBV30
CDR3 protein: CAWSVGQGAQHF

J gene: TRBJ2-3
clone size: many
V gene: TRBV12-3/TRBV12-4
CDR3 protein: CASSFDRTDTQYF

J gene: TRBJ2-2
clone size: few
V gene: TRBV2
CDR3 protein: CASTGYTGELFF

J gene: TRBJ1-1
clone size: NA
V gene: TRBV7-2
CDR3 protein: CASSLEGWGTEAFF

J gene: TRBJ2-3
clone size: few
V gene: TRBV29-1
CDR3 protein: CSVERRGRTTDTQYF

J gene: TRBJ2-5
clone size: many
V gene: TRBV7-2
CDR3 protein: CASSASWYQETQYF

J gene: TRBJ1-4
clone size: many
V gene: TRBV12-3/TRBV12-4
CDR3 protein: CASSLPRGRPNEKLFF

J gene: TRBJ2-5
clone size: many
V gene: TRBV20-1
CDR3 protein: CSARQFPAGQGPETQYF

J gene: TRBJ2-2
clone size: many
V gene: TRBV20-1
CDR3 protein: CSARRGNTGELFF

J gene: TRBJ2-7
clone size: few
V gene: TRBV29-1
CDR3 protein: CSVRDSAGEQYF

J gene: TRBJ2-1
clone size: few
V gene: TRBV6-1
CDR3 protein: CASSLTARNGDEQFF

J gene: TRBJ2-5
clone size: many
V gene: TRBV3-1
CDR3 protein: CASSLGGRTQYF

J gene: TRBJ2-5
clone size: many
V gene: TRBV12-3/TRBV12-4
CDR3 protein: CASSFLLQETQYF

J gene: TRBJ1-5
clone size: many
V gene: TRBV28
CDR3 protein: CPPDDYSNQPQHF

J gene: TRBJ2-1
clone size: NA
V gene: TRBV12-3/TRBV12-4
CDR3 protein: CASSRLGREQFF

J gene: TRBJ2-7
clone size: many
V gene: TRBV4-1
CDR3 protein: CASSQVSTEQYF

J gene: TRBJ2-1
clone size: few
V gene: TRBV3-1
CDR3 protein: CASSHPTGGQFF

J gene: TRBJ2-4
clone size: many
V gene: TRBV28
CDR3 protein: CASGGQGWTKNIQYF

J gene: TRBJ1-5
clone size: many
V gene: TRBV2
CDR3 protein: CASSERRADQPQHF

J gene: TRBJ1-1
clone size: many
V gene: TRBV6-9
CDR3 protein: CASSYPDRGPGLNTEAFF

J gene: TRBJ2-7
clone size: NA
V gene: TRBV28
CDR3 protein: CASSLKVPLYEQYF

J gene: TRBJ1-5
clone size: many
V gene: TRBV12-5
CDR3 protein: CASGFRGTNQPQHF

J gene: TRBJ1-6
clone size: few
V gene: TRBV13
CDR3 protein: CASRYTTGANSPLHF

J gene: TRBJ2-2
clone size: NA
V gene: TRBV4-2
CDR3 protein: CASSQVIRGGGELFF

J gene: TRBJ2-7
clone size: many
V gene: TRBV27
CDR3 protein: CASSFRFSGSYEQYF

J gene: TRBJ1-5
clone size: many
V gene: TRBV6-1
CDR3 protein: CASSGAGLGQPQHF

J gene: TRBJ2-3
clone size: many
V gene: TRBV3-1
CDR3 protein: CASSQDGTDTQYF

J gene: TRBJ2-7
clone size: many
V gene: TRBV24-1
CDR3 protein: CATRQAAGYEQYF

J gene: TRBJ2-3
clone size: few
V gene: TRBV6-5
CDR3 protein: CASSYTGGRDTQYF

J gene: TRBJ2-7
clone size: few
V gene: TRBV19
CDR3 protein: CASSIYPRLAGEDEQYF

J gene: TRBJ2-7
clone size: NA
V gene: TRBV9
CDR3 protein: CASSVGGSEYEQYF

J gene: TRBJ2-3
clone size: many
V gene: TRBV20-1
CDR3 protein: CSAKNWGSTDTQYF

J gene: TRBJ1-3
clone size: few
V gene: TRBV5-6
CDR3 protein: CASSSSGGWRNTIYF